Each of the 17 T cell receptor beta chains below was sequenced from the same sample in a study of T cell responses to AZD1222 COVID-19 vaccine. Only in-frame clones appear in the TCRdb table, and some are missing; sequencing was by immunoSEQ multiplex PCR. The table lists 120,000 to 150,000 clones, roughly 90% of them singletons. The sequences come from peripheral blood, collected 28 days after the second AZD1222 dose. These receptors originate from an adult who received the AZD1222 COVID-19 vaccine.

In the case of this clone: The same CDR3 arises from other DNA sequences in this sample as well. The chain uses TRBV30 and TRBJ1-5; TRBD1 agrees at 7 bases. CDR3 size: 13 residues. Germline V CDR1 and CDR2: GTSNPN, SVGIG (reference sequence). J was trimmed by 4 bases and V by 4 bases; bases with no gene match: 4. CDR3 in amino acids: CAWTGGGNQPQHF. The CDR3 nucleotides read TGTGCCTGGACAGGGGGGGGGAATCAGCCCCAGCATTTT. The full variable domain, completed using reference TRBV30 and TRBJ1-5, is SQTIHQWPATLVQPVGSPLSLECTVEGTSNPNLYWYRQAAGRGLQLLFYSVGIGQISSEVPQNLSASRPQDRQFILSSKKLLLSDSGFYLCAWTGGGNQPQHFGDGTRLSIL.

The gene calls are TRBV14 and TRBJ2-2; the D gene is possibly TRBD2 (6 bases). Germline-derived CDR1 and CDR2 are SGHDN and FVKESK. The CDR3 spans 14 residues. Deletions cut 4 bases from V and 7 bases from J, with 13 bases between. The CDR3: CASSLNAGIGELFF. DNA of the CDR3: TGTGCCAGCAGCCTAAACGCGGGGATCGGGGAGCTGTTTTTT.

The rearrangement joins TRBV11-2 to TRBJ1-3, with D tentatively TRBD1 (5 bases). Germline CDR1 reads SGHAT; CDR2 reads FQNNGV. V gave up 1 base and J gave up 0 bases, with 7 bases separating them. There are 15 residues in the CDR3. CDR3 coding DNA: TGTGCCAGCAGCTTAGTAGGGGACTCTGGAAACACCATATATTTT. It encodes CASSLVGDSGNTIYF.

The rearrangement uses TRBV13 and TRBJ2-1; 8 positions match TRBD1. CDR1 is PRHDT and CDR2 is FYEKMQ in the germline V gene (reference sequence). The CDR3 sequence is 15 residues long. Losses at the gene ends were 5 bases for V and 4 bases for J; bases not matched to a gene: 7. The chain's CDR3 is CASSPRTGPYNEQFF. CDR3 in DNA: TGTGCCAGCAGCCCAAGGACAGGGCCGTACAATGAGCAGTTCTTC.

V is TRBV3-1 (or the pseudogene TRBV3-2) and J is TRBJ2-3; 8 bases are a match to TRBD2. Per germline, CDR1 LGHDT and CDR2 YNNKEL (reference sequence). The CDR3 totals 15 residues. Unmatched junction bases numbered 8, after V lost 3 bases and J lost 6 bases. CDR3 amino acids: CASSHRGLVSDTQYF. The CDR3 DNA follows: TGTGCCAGCAGCCACAGGGGACTAGTTTCCGATACGCAGTATTTT.

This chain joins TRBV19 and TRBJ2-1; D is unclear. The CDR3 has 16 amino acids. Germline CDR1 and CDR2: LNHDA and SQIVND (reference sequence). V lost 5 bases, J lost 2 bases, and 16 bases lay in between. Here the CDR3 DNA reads TGTGCCAGTAGTCCCCTAGGGCGAATCCCCTACAATGAGCAGTTCTTC. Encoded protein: CASSPLGRIPYNEQFF.

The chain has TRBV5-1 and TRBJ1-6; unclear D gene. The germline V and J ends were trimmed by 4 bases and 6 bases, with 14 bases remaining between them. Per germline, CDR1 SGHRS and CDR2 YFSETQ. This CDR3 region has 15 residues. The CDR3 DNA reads TGCGCCAGCAGCCAAGGACGCAGCCGTAATTCACCCCTCCACTTT. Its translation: CASSQGRSRNSPLHF.

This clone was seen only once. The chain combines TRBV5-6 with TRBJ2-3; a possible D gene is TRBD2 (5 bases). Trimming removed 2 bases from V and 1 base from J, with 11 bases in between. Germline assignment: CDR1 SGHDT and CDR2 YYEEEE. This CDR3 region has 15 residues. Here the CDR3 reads CASSFGLAGTDTQYF. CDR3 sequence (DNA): TGTGCCAGCAGCTTTGGGCTAGCTGGCACAGATACGCAGTATTTT.

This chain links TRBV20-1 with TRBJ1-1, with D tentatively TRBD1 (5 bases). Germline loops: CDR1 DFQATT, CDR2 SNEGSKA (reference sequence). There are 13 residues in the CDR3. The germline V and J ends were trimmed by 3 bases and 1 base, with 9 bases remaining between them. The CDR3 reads CSASKGWNTEAFF. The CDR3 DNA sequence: TGCAGTGCTAGTAAGGGGTGGAACACTGAAGCTTTCTTT.

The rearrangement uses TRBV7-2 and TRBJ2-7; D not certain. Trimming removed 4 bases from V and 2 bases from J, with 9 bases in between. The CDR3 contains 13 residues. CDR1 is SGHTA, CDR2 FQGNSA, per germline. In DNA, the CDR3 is TGTGCCAGCAGCTCTGACCCCGCCTACGAGCAGTACTTC. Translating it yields CASSSDPAYEQYF. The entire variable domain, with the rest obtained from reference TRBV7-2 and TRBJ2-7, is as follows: GAGVSQSPSNKVTEKGKDVELRCDPISGHTALYWYRQSLGQGLEFLIYFQGNSAPDKSGLPSDRFSAERTGGSVSTLTIQRTQQEDSAVYLCASSSDPAYEQYFGPGTRLTVT.

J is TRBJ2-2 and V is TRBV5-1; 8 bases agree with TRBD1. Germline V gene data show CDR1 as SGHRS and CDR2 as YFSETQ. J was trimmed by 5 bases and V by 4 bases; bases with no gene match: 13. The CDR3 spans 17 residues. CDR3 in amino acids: CASSLTSWTGRTGELFF. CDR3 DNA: TGCGCCAGCAGCCTCACCTCATGGACAGGGCGGACCGGGGAGCTGTTTTTT.

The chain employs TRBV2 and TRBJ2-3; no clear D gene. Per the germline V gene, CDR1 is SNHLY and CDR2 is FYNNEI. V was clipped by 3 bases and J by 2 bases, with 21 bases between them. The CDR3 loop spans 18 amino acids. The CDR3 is CASSDPPRPLGNTDTQYF. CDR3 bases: TGTGCCAGCAGTGATCCACCCCGCCCCCTAGGAAACACAGATACGCAGTATTTT.

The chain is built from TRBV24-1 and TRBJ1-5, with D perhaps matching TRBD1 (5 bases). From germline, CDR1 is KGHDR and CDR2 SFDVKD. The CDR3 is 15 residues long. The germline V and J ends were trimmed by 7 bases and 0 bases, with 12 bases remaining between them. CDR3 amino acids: CATSPGDHSNQPQHF. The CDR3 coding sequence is TGTGCCACCAGCCCCGGGGACCATAGCAATCAGCCCCAGCATTTT.

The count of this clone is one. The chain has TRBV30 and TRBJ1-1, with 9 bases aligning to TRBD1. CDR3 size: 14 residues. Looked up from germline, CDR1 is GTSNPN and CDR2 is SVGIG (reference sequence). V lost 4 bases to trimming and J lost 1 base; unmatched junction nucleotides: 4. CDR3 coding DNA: TGTGCCTGGATCAAGGACAGGGGGAACACTGAAGCTTTCTTT. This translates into CAWIKDRGNTEAFF.

In DNA form, the CDR3 reads TGTGCCAGCAGTTCTGGAGACGATCAGCCCCAGCATTTT. It translates to CASSSGDDQPQHF. The V gene is TRBV12-3 or TRBV12-4, the J gene TRBJ1-5; D gene unclear. Trimming took off 4 bases at V and 5 bases at J, with 9 bases between the two ends. The length of the CDR3 is 13 residues.

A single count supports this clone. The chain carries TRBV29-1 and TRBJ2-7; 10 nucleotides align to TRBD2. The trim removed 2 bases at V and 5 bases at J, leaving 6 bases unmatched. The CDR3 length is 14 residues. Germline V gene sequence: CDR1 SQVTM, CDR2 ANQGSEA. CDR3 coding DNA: TGCAGCGTTGAATACCCTAGCGGGAGAAACGAGCAGTACTTC. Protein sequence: CSVEYPSGRNEQYF.

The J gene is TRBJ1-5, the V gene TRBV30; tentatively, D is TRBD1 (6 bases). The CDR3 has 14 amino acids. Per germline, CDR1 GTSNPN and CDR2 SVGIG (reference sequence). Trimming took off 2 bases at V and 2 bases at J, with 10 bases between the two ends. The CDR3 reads CAWSWGGGNQPQHF. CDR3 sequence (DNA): TGTGCCTGGAGTTGGGGGGGCGGCAATCAGCCCCAGCATTTT.